The text below deals with one T cell receptor (beta chain). The data originate from a study of blood T cell repertoires in COVID-19. This CDR3 region has 16 residues. With 0 bases clipped from V and 5 bases from J, the junction kept 8 bases outside the gene matches. In germline, CDR1 is MGHRA, CDR2 YSYEKL. How the authors handled the data: From reference gene primer amplification, estimates of nucleated cell counts were derived. The table came from immunoSEQ multiplex PCR; TCRdb's copy has only in-frame clones and leaves some out. V and J calls and clone size are copied from that table; D and trimming were computed from the DNA. The sample lists 540,000 or so clones; around 90% were seen once. The Seattle patients joined while their infection was active and were tracked longitudinally afterward.

Sequenced input: peripheral blood. The chain links TRBV4-1 to TRBJ2-3; TRBD1 matches 7 bases. This receptor was taken from a woman aged 50 to 60 with COVID-19, enrolled during active disease. The CDR3: CASSQDRGGQRDTQYF. As DNA, the CDR3 is TGCGCCAGCAGCCAAGATCGAGGGGGCCAAAGAGATACGCAGTATTTT.